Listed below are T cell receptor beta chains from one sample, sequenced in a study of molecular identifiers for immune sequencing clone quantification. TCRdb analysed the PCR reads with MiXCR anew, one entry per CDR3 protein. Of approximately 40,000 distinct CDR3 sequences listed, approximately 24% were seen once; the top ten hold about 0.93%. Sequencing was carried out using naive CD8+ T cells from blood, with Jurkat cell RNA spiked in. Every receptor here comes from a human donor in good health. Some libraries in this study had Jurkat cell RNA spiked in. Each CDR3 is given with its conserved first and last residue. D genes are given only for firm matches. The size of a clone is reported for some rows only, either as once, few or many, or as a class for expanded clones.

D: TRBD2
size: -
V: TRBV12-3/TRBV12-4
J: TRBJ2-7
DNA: TGTGCCAGCAGTTTAGGACTAGCAGCCCCTTACTTC
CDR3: CASSLGLAAPYF

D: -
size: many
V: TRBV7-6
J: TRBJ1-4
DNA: TGTGCCAGCAGCTTAGGAAGGGCTAATGAAAAACTGTTTTTT
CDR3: CASSLGRANEKLFF

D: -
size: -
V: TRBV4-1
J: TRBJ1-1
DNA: TGCGCCAGCAGCCAAGTCGTAGGGCCACGCGAAGCTTTCTTT
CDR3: CASSQVVGPREAFF

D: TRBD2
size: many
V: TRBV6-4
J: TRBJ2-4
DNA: TGTGCCAGCAGTGAGGGAGGGGCGGCCAAAAACATTCAGTACTTC
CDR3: CASSEGGAAKNIQYF

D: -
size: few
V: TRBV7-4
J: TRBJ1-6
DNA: TGTGCCAGCAGCTTTAGGGGGGTTGGTTCCTATAATTCACCCCTCCACTTT
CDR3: CASSFRGVGSYNSPLHF

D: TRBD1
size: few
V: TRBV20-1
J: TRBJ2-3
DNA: TGCAGTGCAAACGACAGGGGGCTAAGAACAGATACGCAGTATTTT
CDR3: CSANDRGLRTDTQYF

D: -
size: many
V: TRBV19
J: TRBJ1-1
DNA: TGTGCCTCTCGAGTGGGGACTGAAGCTTTCTTT
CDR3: CASRVGTEAFF

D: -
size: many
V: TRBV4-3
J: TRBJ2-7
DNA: TGCGCCAGCAGCCAAGATCGATTAAGTATCTACGAGCAGTACTTC
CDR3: CASSQDRLSIYEQYF

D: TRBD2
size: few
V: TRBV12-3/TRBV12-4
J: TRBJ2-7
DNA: TGTGCCAGCAGCCTTGCACTAGCGGGAGCAGCCTACGAGCAGTACTTC
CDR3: CASSLALAGAAYEQYF

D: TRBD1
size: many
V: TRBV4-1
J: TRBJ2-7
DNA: TGCGCCAGCAGCCAAGGGGACAGTCCCGAGCAGTACTTC
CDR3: CASSQGDSPEQYF

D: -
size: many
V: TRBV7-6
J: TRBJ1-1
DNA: TGTGCCAGCAGCTTAGATCCGGACGGCGCCACTGAAGCTTTCTTT
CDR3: CASSLDPDGATEAFF

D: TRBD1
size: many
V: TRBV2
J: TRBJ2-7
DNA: TGTGCCAGCAGGGACAGGCCGTCCTACGAGCAGTACTTC
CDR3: CASRDRPSYEQYF

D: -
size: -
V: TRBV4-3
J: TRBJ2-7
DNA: TGCGCCAGCAGCCAGGACCGATCGAGCCCCTACGAGCAGCACTTC
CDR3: CASSQDRSSPYEQHF

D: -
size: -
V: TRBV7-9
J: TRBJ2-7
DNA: TGTGCCAGCAGCTCCCAAGACAGGACCTACGCGCAGTACTTC
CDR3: CASSSQDRTYAQYF

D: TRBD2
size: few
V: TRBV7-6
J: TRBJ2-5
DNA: TGTGCCAGCAGCTTAGCCGGTAGCGGGACCGCCCAAGAGCCCCAGTACTTC
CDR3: CASSLAGSGTAQEPQYF

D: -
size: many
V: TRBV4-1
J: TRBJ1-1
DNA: TGCGCCAGCAGCCACGGCGTGGGCGTGAACACTGAAGCTTTCTTT
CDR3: CASSHGVGVNTEAFF

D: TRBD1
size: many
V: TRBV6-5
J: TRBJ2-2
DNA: TGTGCCAGCACCTTAGGGGGCGCGAACACCGGGGAGCTGTTTTTT
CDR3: CASTLGGANTGELFF

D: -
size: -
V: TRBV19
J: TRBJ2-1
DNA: TGTGCGGTAGAAACAACGTTTAACAATGAGCAGTCCTTC
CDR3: CAVETTFNNEQSF

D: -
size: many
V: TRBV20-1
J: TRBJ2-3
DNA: TGCAGTGCTAGAGAACCGTCAGCTTATAGCACAGATACGCAGTATTTT
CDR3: CSAREPSAYSTDTQYF

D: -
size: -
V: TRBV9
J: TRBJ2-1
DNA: TGTGCCAGCACTCGTAGAGGGAGCAGGTCAGGGATAGAGGGTGAGCGGTTCTTC
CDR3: CASTRRGSRSGIEGERFF

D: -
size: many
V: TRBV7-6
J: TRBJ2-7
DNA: TGTGCCAGCAGCTTAGCGGAAGGGGCCTACGAGCAGTACTTC
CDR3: CASSLAEGAYEQYF

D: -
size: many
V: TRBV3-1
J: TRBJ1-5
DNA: TGTGCCAGCAGCTTGGGAGCGGGGAGCAATCAGCCCCAGCATTTT
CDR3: CASSLGAGSNQPQHF

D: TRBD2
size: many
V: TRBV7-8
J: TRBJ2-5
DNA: TGTGCCAGCAGCTGGATGGGAGGGTTCCAAGAGACCCAGTACTTC
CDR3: CASSWMGGFQETQYF

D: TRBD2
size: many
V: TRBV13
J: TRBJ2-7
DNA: TGTGCCAGCAGCTTCCCGACTAGCGGGCGCACCTACGAGCAGTACTTC
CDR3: CASSFPTSGRTYEQYF

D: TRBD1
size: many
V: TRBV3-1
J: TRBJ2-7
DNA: TGTGCCAGCAGTCTTACAGGGACAGGGGGCGACGAGCAGTACTTC
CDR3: CASSLTGTGGDEQYF

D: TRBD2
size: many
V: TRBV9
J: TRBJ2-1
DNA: TGTGCCAGCAGTTCTTCCGGGACTACCGTCAATGAGCAGTTCTTC
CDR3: CASSSSGTTVNEQFF

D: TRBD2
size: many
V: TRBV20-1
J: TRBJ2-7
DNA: TGCAGTGCTAGAGATAGGGAGGGAACCTATTCCTACGAGCAGTACTTC
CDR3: CSARDREGTYSYEQYF

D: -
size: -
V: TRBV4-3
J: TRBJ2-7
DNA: TGCGCCAGCAGCCAAGATCGTGAACTTTTCTACGAGCAGTACTTC
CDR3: CASSQDRELFYEQYF

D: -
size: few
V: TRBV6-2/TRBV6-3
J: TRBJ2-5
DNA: TGTGCCAGCAGTTACTCTTTGGAAGAGACCCAGTACTTC
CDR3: CASSYSLEETQYF

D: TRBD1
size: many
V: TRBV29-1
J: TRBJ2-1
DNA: TGCAGCGTTGAAGGGATTGGAGACAGGGCCTACAATGAGCAGTTCTTC
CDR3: CSVEGIGDRAYNEQFF

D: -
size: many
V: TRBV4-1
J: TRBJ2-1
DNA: TGCGCCAGCAGCCAAGATCCGTACGGGGGCAATGAGCAGTTCTTC
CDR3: CASSQDPYGGNEQFF

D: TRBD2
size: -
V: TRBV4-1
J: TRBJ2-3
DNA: TGCGCCAGCAGCCAAGATCGAACTAGCGGGGTTGGAGATACGCAGTATTTT
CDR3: CASSQDRTSGVGDTQYF

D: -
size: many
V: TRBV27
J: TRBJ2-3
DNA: TGTGCCAGCAGTTTTAGAAAGGGGTCCCCCGAGGGAGATACGCAGTATTTT
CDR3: CASSFRKGSPEGDTQYF

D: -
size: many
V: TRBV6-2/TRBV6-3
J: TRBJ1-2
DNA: TGTGCCAGCAGTGCTGGGACCCAGATAAAACCTAACTATGGCTACACCTTC
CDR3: CASSAGTQIKPNYGYTF

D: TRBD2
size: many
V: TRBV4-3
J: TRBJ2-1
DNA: TGCGCCAGCAGCCCAGGACTAGCGGGACTAAATGAGCAGTTCTTC
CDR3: CASSPGLAGLNEQFF

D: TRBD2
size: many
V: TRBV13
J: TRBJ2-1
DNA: TGTGCCAGCAGCTTCCCAGACCCAGGACGAAGCGGGGGTCTCTACAATGAGCAGTTCTTC
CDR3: CASSFPDPGRSGGLYNEQFF

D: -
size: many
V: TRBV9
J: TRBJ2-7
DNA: TGTGCCAGCAGCCCGGCGGCGGGACTCGTCTACGAGCAGTACTTC
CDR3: CASSPAAGLVYEQYF

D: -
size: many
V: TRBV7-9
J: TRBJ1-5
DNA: TGTGCCAGCAGCTTAGCCGGCGAGGGACGCCATAGCAATCAGCCACAGCATTTT
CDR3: CASSLAGEGRHSNQPQHF

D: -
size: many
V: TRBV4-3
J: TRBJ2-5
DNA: TGCGCCAGCAGCCAAGATGCTTGGTCTACAGGGAAGACCCAGTACTTC
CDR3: CASSQDAWSTGKTQYF

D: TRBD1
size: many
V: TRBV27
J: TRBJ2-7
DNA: TGTGCCAGCAGTTTAGGGCAGGGGGTGGGGGAGCAGTACTTC
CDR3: CASSLGQGVGEQYF

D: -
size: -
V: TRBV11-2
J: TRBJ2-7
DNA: TGTGCCAGCAGCTTGCACCCGAGCGGAGAGCAGTACTTC
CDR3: CASSLHPSGEQYF

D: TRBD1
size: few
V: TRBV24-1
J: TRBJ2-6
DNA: TGTGCCACCAGTGATTGGGCCTCAGACAGGGGTACGGCTGGGGCCAACGTCCTGACTTTC
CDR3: CATSDWASDRGTAGANVLTF

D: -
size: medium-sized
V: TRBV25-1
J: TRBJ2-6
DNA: TGTGCCAGCAGTGAAGCTGGGGCCAACGTCCTGACTTTC
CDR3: CASSEAGANVLTF